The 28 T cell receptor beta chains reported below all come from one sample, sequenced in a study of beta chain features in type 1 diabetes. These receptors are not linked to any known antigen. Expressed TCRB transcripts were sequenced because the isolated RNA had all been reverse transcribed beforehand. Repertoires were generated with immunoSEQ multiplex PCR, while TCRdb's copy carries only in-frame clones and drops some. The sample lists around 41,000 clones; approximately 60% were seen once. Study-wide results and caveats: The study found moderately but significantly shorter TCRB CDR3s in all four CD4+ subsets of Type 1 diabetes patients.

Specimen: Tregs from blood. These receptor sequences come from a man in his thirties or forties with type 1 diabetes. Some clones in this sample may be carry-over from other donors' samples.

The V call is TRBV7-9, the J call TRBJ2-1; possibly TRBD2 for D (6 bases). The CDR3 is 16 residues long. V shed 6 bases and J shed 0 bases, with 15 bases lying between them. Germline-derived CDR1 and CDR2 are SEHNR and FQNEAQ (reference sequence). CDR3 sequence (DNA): TGTGCCAGCAGAGGGGTTGGGGGGAGCTCCTACAATGAGCAGTTCTTC. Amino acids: CASRGVGGSSYNEQFF. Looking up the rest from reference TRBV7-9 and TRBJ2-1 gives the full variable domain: DTGVSQNPRHKITKRGQNVTFRCDPISEHNRLYWYRQTLGQGPEFLTYFQNEAQLEKSRLLSDRFSAERPKGSFSTLEIQRTEQGDSAMYLCASRGVGGSSYNEQFFGPGTRLTVL.

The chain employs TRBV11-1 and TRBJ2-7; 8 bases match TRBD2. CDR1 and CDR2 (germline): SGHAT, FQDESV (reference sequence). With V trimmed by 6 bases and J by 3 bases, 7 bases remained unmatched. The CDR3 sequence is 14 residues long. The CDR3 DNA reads TGTGCCAGCAGTTCTCCGGGACTAGGCTACGAGCAGTACTTC. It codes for CASSSPGLGYEQYF.

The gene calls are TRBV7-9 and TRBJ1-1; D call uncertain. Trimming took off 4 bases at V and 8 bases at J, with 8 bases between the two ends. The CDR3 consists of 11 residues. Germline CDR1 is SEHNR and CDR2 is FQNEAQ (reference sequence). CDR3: CASSSTEEAFF. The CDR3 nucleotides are TGTGCCAGCAGCTCGACTGAGGAAGCTTTCTTT.

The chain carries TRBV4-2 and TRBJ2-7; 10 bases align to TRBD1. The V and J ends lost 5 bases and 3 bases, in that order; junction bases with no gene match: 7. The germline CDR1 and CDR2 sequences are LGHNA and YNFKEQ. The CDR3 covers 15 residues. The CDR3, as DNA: TGTGCCAGCAGCGGAACCGGGACAGGGGACTACGAGCAGTACTTC. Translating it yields CASSGTGTGDYEQYF.

The DNA of the CDR3 is TGCGCCAGCAGCTTGGCCAGGGCTGCTCAAGAGACCCAGTACTTC. Translation: CASSLARAAQETQYF. V usage is TRBV5-1 and J usage is TRBJ2-5; tentatively, D is TRBD1 (5 bases). The CDR3 is made up of 15 amino acids. Trimming stripped 0 bases from V and 2 bases from J, with 11 bases between. The germline V gene has CDR1 SGHRS and CDR2 YFSETQ. The variable domain in full, completed from reference TRBV5-1 and TRBJ2-5, reads KAGVTQTPRYLIKTRGQQVTLSCSPISGHRSVSWYQQTPGQGLQFLFEYFSETQRNKGNFPGRFSGRQFSNSRSEMNVSTLELGDSALYLCASSLARAAQETQYFGPGTRLLVL.

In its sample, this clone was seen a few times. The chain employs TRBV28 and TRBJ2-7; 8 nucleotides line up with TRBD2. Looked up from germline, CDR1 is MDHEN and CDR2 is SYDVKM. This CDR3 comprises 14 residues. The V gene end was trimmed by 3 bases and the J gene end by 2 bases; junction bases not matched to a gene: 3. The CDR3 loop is CASSFIGRAYEQYF. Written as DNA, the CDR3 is TGTGCCAGCAGTTTCATCGGGAGGGCCTACGAGCAGTACTTC.

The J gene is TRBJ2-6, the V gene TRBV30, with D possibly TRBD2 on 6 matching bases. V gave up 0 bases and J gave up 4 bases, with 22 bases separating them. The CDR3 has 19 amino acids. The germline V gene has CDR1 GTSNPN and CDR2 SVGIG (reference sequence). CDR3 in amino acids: CAWSVGLRAYRLGANVLTF. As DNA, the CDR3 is TGTGCCTGGAGTGTAGGACTACGGGCCTACCGTCTCGGGGCCAACGTCCTGACTTTC.

CDR3: CASRDPGGPSGYTF. DNA of the CDR3: TGTGCCAGCAGAGATCCAGGGGGGCCGAGTGGCTACACCTTC. The chain combines TRBV28 with TRBJ1-2, with TRBD1 matching 7 bases. This CDR3 is built from 14 residues. With 6 bases clipped from V and 7 bases from J, the junction kept 11 bases outside the gene matches. Germline V CDR1 and CDR2: MDHEN, SYDVKM.

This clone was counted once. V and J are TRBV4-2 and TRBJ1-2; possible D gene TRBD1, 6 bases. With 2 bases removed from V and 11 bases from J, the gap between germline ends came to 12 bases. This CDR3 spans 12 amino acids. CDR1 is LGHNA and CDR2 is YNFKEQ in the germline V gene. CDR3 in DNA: TGTGCCAGCAGCCAAATCCAGGACAGATACACCTTC. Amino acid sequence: CASSQIQDRYTF.

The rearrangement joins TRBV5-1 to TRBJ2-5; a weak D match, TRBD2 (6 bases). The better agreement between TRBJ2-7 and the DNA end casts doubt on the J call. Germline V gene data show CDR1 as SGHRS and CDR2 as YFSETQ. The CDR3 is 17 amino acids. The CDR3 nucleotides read TGCGCCAGCAGCTGGGAGACGGCAGGGTGGGGAGGATACGAGCAGTACTTC. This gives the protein CASSWETAGWGGYEQYF.

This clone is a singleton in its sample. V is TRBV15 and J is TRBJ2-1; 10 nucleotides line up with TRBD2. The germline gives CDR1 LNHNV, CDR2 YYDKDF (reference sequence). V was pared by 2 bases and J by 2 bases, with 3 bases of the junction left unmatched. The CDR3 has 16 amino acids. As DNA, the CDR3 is TGTGCCACCAGCAGACCCACTAGCGGGGCCTACAATGAGCAGTTCTTC. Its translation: CATSRPTSGAYNEQFF.

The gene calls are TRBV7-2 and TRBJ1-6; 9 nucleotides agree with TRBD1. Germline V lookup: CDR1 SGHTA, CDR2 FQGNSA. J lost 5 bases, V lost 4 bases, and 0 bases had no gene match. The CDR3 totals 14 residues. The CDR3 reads CASSWTGDNSPLHF. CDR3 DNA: TGTGCCAGCAGCTGGACAGGGGATAATTCACCCCTCCACTTT. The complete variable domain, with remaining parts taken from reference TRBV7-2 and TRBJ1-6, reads GAGVSQSPSNKVTEKGKDVELRCDPISGHTALYWYRQSLGQGLEFLIYFQGNSAPDKSGLPSDRFSAERTGGSVSTLTIQRTQQEDSAVYLCASSWTGDNSPLHFGNGTRLTVT.

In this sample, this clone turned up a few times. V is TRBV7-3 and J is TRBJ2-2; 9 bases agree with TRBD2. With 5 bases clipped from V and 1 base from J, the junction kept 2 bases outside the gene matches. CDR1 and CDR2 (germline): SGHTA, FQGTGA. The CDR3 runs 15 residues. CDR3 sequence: CASSPAGGNTGELFF. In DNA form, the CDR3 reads TGTGCCAGCAGCCCAGCGGGGGGGAACACCGGGGAGCTGTTTTTT. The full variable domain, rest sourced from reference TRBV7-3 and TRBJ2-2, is GAGVSQTPSNKVTEKGKYVELRCDPISGHTALYWYRQSLGQGPEFLIYFQGTGAADDSGLPNDRFFAVRPEGSVSTLKIQRTERGDSAVYLCASSPAGGNTGELFFGEGSRLTVL.

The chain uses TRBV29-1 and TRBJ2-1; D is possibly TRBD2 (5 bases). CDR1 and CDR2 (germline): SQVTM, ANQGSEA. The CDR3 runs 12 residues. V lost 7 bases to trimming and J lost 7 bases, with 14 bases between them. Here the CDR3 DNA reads TGCAGCGCTCGGACTGGTTGGAATGAGCAGTTCTTC. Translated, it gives CSARTGWNEQFF.

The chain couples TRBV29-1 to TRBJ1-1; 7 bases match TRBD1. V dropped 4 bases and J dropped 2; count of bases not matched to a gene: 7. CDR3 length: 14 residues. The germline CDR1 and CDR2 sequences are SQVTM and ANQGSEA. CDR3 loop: CSVVVQGVNTEAFF. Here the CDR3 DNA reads TGCAGCGTTGTAGTTCAGGGGGTTAACACTGAAGCTTTCTTT.

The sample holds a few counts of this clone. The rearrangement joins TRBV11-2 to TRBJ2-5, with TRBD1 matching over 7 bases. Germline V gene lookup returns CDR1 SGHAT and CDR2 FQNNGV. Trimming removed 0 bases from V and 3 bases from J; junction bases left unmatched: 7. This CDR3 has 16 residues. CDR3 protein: CASSLDTGAAEETQYF. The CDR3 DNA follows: TGTGCCAGCAGCTTAGATACAGGGGCCGCGGAAGAGACCCAGTACTTC.

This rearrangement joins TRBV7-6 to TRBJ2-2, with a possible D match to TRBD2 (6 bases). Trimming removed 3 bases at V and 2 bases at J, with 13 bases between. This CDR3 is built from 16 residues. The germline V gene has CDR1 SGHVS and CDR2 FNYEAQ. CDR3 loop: CASSFARDSNTGELFF. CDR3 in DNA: TGTGCCAGCAGCTTTGCCCGGGACTCAAACACCGGGGAGCTGTTTTTT.

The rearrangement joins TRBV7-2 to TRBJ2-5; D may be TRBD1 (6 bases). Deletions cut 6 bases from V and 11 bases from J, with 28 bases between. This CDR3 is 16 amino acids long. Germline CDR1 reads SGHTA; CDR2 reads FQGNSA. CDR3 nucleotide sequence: TGTGCCAGCAGTAGGGGGTCAGGGTTCGGCGGCGAATCGCAGTACTTC. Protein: CASSRGSGFGGESQYF.

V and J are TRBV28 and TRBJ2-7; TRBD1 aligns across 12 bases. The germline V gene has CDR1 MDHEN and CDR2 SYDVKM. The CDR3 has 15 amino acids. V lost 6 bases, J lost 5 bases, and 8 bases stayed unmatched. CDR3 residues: CASSAWGTGGHEQYF. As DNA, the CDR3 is TGTGCCAGCAGCGCCTGGGGGACAGGGGGCCACGAGCAGTACTTC.

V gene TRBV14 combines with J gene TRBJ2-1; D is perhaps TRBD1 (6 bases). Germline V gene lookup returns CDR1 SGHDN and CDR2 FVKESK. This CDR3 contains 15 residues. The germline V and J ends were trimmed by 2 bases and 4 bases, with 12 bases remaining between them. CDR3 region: CASSQLQGSYNEQFF. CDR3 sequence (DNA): TGTGCCAGCAGCCAACTGCAGGGGTCGTACAATGAGCAGTTCTTC.

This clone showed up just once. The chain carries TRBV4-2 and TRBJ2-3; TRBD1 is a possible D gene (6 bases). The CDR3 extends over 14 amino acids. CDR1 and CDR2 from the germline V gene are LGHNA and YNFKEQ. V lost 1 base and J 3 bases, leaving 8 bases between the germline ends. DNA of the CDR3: TGTGCCAGCAGCCAAGGGACAGTTACAGATACGCAGTATTTT. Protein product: CASSQGTVTDTQYF.

CDR3 DNA sequence: TGTGCCAGTAGTGGAGCGGGAGGGCCCTACGAGCAGTACTTC. This sequence encodes CASSGAGGPYEQYF. The chain couples TRBV19 to TRBJ2-7; 10 bases agree with TRBD2. The CDR3 is 14 residues long. The germline gives CDR1 LNHDA, CDR2 SQIVND (reference sequence). J was trimmed by 2 bases and V by 5 bases; bases with no gene match: 3.

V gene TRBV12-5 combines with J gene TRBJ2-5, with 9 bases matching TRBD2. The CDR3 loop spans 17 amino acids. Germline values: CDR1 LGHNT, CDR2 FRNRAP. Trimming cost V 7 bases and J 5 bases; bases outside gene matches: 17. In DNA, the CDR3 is TGTGCTAGTGCCCCGGGGGGGGGACTAGCCGGAATGGAGACCCAGTACTTC. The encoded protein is CASAPGGGLAGMETQYF.

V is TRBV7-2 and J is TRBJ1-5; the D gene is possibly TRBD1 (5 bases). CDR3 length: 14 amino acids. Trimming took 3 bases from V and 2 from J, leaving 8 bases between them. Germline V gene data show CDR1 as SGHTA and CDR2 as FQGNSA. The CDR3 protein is CASSFSGGNQPQHF. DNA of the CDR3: TGTGCCAGCAGCTTCTCGGGGGGCAATCAGCCCCAGCATTTT.

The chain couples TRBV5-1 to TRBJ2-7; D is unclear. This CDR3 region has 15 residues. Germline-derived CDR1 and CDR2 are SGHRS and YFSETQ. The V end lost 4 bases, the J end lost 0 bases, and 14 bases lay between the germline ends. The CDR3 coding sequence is TGCGCCAGCAGCCCAATGGCGGTCAGCTCCTACGAGCAGTACTTC. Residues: CASSPMAVSSYEQYF.

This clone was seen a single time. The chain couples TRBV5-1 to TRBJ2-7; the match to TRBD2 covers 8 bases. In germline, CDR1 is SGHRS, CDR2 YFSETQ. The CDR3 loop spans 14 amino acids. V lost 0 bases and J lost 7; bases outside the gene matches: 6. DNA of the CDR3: TGCGCCAGCAGCTTGGGAGCGGGAGCATGGGAGCAGTACTTC. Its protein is CASSLGAGAWEQYF.

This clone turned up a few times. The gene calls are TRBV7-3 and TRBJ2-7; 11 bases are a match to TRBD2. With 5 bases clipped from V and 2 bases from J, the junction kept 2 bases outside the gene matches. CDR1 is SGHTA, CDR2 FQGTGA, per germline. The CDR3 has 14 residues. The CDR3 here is CASSLAGGPYEQYF. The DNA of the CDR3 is TGTGCCAGCAGCCTAGCGGGGGGACCCTACGAGCAGTACTTC.

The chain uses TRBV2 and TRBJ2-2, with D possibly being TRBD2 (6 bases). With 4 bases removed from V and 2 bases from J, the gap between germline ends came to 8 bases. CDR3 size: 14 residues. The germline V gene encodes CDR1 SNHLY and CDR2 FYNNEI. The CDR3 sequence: CASSVEGNTGELFF. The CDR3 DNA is TGTGCCAGCAGTGTGGAGGGTAACACCGGGGAGCTGTTTTTT.